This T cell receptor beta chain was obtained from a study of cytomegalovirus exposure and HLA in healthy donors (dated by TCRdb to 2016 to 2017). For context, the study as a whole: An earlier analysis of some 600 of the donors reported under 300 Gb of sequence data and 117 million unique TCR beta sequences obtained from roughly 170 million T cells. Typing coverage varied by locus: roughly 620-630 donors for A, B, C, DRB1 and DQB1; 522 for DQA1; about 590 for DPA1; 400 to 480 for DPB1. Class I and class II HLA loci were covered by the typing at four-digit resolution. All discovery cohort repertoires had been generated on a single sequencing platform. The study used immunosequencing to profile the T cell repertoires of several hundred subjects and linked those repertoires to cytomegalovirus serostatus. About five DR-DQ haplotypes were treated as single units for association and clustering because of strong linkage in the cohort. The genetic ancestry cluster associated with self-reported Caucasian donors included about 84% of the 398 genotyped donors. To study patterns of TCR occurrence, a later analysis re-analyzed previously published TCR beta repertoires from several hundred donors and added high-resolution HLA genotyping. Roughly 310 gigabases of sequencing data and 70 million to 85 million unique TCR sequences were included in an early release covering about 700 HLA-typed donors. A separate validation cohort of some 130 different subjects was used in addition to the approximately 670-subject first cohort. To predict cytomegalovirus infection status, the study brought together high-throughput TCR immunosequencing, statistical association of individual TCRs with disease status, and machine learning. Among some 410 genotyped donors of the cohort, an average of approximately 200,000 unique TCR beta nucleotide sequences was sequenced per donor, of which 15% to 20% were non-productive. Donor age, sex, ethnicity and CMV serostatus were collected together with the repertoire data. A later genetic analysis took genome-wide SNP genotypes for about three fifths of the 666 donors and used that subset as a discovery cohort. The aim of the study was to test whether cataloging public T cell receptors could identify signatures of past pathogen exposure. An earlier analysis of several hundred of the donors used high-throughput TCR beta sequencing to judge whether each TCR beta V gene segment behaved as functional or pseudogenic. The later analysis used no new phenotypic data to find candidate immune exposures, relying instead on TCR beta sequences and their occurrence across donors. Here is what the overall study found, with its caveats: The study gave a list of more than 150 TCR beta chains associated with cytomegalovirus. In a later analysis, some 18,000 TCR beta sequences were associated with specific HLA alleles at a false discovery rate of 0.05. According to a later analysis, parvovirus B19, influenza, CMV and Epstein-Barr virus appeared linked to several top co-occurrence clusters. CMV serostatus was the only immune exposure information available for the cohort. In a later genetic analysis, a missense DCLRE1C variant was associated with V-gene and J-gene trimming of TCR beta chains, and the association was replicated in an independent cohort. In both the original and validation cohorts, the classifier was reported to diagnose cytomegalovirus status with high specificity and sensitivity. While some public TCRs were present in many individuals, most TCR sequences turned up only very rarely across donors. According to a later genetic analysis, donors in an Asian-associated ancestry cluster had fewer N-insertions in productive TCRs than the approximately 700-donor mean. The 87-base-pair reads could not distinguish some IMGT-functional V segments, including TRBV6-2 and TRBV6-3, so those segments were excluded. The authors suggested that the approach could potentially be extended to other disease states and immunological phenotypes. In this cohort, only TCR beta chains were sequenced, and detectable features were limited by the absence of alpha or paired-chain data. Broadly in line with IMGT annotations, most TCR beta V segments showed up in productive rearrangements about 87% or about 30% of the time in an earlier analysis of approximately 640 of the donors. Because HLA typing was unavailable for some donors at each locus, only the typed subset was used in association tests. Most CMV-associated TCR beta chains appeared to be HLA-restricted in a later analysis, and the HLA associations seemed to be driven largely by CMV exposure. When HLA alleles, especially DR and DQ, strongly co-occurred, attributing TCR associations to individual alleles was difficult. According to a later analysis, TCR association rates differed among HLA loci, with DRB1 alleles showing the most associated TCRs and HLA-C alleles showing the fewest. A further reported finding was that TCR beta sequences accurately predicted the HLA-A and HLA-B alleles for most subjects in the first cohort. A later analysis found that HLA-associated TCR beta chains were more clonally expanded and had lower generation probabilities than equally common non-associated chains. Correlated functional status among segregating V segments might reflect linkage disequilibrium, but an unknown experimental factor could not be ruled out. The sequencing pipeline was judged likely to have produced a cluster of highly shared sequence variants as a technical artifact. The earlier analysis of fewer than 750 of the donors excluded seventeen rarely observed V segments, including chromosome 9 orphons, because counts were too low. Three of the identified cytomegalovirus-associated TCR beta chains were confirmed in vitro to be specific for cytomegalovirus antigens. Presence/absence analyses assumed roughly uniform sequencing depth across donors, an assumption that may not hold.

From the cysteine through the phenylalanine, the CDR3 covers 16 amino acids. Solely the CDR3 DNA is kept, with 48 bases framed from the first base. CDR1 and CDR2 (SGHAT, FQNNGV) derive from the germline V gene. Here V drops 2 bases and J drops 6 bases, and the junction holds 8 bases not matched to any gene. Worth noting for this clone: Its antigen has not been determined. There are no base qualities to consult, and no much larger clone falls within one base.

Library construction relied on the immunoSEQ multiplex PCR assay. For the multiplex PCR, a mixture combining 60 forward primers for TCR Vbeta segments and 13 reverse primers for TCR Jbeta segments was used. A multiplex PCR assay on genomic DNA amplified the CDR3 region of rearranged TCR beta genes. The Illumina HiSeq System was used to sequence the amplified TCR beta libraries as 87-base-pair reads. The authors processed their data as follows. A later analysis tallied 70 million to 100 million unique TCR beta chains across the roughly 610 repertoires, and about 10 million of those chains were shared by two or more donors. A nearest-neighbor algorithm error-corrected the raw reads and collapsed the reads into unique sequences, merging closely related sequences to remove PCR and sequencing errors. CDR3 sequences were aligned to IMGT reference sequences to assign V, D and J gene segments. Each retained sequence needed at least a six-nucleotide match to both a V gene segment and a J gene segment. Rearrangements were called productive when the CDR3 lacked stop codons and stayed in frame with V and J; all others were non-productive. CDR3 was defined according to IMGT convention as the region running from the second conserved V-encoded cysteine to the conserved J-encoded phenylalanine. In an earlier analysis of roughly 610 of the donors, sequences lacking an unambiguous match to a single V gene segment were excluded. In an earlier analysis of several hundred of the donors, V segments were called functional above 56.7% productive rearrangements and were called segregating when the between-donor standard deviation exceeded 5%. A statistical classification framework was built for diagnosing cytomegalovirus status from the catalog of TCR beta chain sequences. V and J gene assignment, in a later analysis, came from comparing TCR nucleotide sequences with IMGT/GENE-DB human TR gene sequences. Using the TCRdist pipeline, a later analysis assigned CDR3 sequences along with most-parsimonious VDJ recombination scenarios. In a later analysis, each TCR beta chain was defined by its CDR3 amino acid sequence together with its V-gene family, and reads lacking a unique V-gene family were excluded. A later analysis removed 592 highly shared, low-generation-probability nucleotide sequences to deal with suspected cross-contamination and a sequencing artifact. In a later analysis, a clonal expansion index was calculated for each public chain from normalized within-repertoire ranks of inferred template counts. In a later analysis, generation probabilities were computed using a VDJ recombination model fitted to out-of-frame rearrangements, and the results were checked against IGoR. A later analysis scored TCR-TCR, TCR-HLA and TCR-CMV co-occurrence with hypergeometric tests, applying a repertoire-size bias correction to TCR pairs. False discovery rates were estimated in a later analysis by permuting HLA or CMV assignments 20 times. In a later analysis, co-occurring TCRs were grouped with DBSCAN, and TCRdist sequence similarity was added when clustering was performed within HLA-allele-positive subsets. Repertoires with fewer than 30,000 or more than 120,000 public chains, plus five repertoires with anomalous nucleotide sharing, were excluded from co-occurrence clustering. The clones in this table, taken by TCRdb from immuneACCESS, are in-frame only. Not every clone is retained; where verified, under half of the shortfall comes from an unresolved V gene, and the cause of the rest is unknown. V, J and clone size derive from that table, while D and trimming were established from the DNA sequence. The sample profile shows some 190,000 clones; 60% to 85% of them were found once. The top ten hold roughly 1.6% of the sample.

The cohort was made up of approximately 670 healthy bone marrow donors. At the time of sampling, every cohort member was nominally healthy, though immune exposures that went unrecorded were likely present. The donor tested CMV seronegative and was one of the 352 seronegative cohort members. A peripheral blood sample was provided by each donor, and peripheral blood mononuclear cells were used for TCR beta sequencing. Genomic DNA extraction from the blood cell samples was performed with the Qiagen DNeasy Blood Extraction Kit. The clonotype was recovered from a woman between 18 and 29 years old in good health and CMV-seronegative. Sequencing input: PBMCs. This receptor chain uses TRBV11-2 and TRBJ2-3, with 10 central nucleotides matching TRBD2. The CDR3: CASSLPAGGLLDTQYF. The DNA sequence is TGTGCCAGCAGCTTACCAGCGGGGGGGCTTTTGGATACGCAGTATTTT.